Given below is one T cell receptor (beta chain) in context. Its antigen is undetermined. Assay used: immunoSEQ multiplex PCR; TCRdb lists only in-frame clones, some missing. This sample has some 530,000 clones, with approximately 80% found just once. The CDR3 has 13 residues. Germline lookup yields CDR1 SGHTA and CDR2 FQGTGA. The V gene lost 5 bases and the J gene lost 5 bases, with 11 bases spanning the gap. This sample was taken from a study of shared clonotypes between healthy human individuals. Broader study findings: The researchers took only blood, and tissue repertoires probably look different.

This TCR derives from a woman in her thirties or forties in good health. Some clones in this sample may be carry-over from other donors' samples. Sequencing used PBMCs. The chain uses TRBV7-3 and TRBJ2-3, with D possibly matching TRBD2 (5 bases). In DNA, the CDR3 is TGTGCCAGCAGCCCCGGAGGAGTAGATACGCAGTATTTT. Its translation is CASSPGGVDTQYF.